The sequence of this T cell receptor beta chain was determined in a study of cytomegalovirus exposure and HLA in healthy donors. General study findings and limits: Reported results showed that the classifier diagnosed cytomegalovirus status with high specificity and sensitivity. Among TCR beta chains, those listed as cytomegalovirus-associated numbered approximately 150. Rarity characterized most TCR sequences, yet some public TCRs appeared in many donors. It was confirmed in vitro that a few of the CMV-associated chains were specific for CMV antigens.

Clones were read by immunoSEQ multiplex PCR, and TCRdb kept only the in-frame ones, dropping some. This table has 130,000 to 150,000 clones, approximately 92% appearing once. A remark on this clone: Its specificity is not known.

This CDR3 has 15 residues. The ends lost 4 bases at V and 3 bases at J; junction bases unmatched: 7. Germline CDR1 is MGHRA and CDR2 is YSYEKL. This clonotype originated in a woman under 30 in good health and CMV-seropositive. Sequencing input: PBMCs. J is TRBJ1-1 and V is TRBV4-1; the match to TRBD1 covers 8 bases. In nucleotides, the CDR3 is TGCGCCAGCAGCCCCCGACAGGGGCGTGACACTGAAGCTTTCTTT. It specifies CASSPRQGRDTEAFF.